Below are 19 T cell receptor beta chains sequenced from a single sample in a study of CD8+CD57+ T cells in acquired aplastic anemia. TCR beta VDJ and CDR3 profiles were obtained from a genomic DNA template. TCRdb independently ran MiXCR on the reads; one entry per CDR3 protein. The repertoire includes around 400,000 distinct CDR3 sequences, 55% to 70% of them detected once, and under 5% sits in the top ten. The sequencing input was sorted CD4+, CD8+, or CD8+CD57+ T cells (not recorded which) from PBMCs. Receptors were obtained from a human donor in good health, serving as a control.

As regards this clonotype: The final CDR3 position lacks the conserved phenylalanine or tryptophan, pointing to a likely read error. It is unclear where the CDR3 begins or ends on the DNA, so no DNA is shown, and the CDR3 is as TCRdb lists it. The chain employs TRBV7-2 and TRBJ1-1. Germline assignment: CDR1 SGHTA and CDR2 FQGNSA. Counting both end residues, the CDR3 totals 13 amino acids. CDR3 protein: CASSAQPTSSAVH.

The chain carries TRBV7-2 and TRBJ2-1, with unresolved D. CDR1 is SGHTA, CDR2 FQGNSA, per germline. This CDR3 has 15 residues. Deletions cut 4 bases from V and 4 bases from J, with 14 bases between. CDR3 in DNA: TGTGCCAGCAGCTCGATGCTGGACGGTTACAATGAGCAGTTCTTC. Protein: CASSSMLDGYNEQFF.

Details on this clonotype: One end of the junction is discordant with germline, which a read error may explain. The rearrangement uses TRBV19 and TRBJ2-7, with 9 nucleotides matching TRBD1. Germline CDR1 LNHDA, CDR2 SQIVND (reference sequence). This CDR3 has 14 amino acids. CDR3 nucleotide sequence: TGTGCCAGAGGGTCACAGGGGGGACAGGGAATCTATCACTTC. Encoded protein: CARGSQGGQGIYHF. Together with reference TRBV19 and TRBJ2-7, the CDR3 gives the full variable domain: DGGITQSPKYLFRKEGQNVTLSCEQNLNHDAMYWYRQDPGQGLRLIYYSQIVNDFQKGDIAEGYSVSREKKESFPLTVTSAQKNPTAFYLCARGSQGGQGIYHFGPGTRLTVT.

With respect to this clonotype: At one boundary the junction diverges from the germline segment, which might be a read error. The rearrangement uses TRBV10-2 and TRBJ1-5, with D possibly matching TRBD1 (5 bases). The CDR3 is made up of 15 amino acids. Germline V gene lookup returns CDR1 WSHSY and CDR2 SAAADI. CDR3: CASSESRGQGEKLLF. CDR3 in DNA: TGCGCCAGCAGCGAGTCAAGGGGCCAAGGGGAAAAACTGCTTTTT.

The chain couples TRBV12-3 or TRBV12-4 to TRBJ2-7; TRBD2 matches at 8 bases. The CDR3 length is 13 residues. With V trimmed by 4 bases and J by 2 bases, 1 base remained unmatched. Written as DNA, the CDR3 is TGTGCCAGCAGTTGGGGACTAGCCTACGAGCAGTACTTC. Protein sequence: CASSWGLAYEQYF.

The chain links TRBV5-6 to TRBJ1-3; D is perhaps TRBD1 (5 bases). CDR3 size: 16 residues. V shed 2 bases and J shed 2 bases, with 14 bases lying between them. Germline CDR1 and CDR2: SGHDT and YYEEEE. CDR3 DNA: TGTGCCAGCAGCTTTGGGGAAACGGGGGCTGGAAACACCATATATTTT. It encodes CASSFGETGAGNTIYF.

This clonotype has a count of ten or more. The chain uses TRBV4-3 and TRBJ2-7; TRBD1 aligns across 9 bases. V lost 0 bases, J lost 4 bases, and 13 bases stayed unmatched. CDR3 size: 18 residues. CDR1 is LGHNA and CDR2 is YSLEER in the germline V gene. CDR3 nucleotides: TGCGCCAGCAGCCAAGACGGATGGGGGGGACAGGGTCGTTACGAGCAGTACTTC. It translates to CASSQDGWGGQGRYEQYF.

This rearrangement joins TRBV7-9 to TRBJ2-1; D gene ambiguous. Trimming left V 5 bases short and J 16 bases short, with 27 bases between. CDR3 length equals 15 residues. Germline loops: CDR1 SEHNR, CDR2 FQNEAQ (reference sequence). CDR3 in amino acids: CASSTRRKAYNDHFF. DNA of the CDR3: TGTGCCAGCAGCACCCGACGGAAAGCCTACAATGACCATTTCTTC.

The sample holds many counts of this clonotype. This chain uses TRBV3-2 with TRBJ2-7. TRBV3-2 is designated a pseudogene. The CDR3 extends over 12 amino acids. The CDR3 region is CASSRHSHEQYF. The CDR3, as DNA: TGTGCCAGCAGCAGACACAGCCACGAGCAGTACTTC.

The rearrangement links TRBV15 to TRBJ1-5, with a possible D match to TRBD1 (6 bases). Deletions cut 5 bases from V and 1 base from J, with 15 bases between. The CDR3 runs 16 residues. Germline lookup yields CDR1 LNHNV and CDR2 YYDKDF (reference sequence). The CDR3 is CATSRGGAGSNQPQHF. The CDR3 region has the DNA TGTGCCACCAGCCGTGGGGGGGCGGGGAGCAATCAGCCCCAGCATTTT.

V is TRBV29-1 and J is TRBJ2-7; perhaps TRBD1 as D (6 bases). Between the trimmed V and J ends, which lost 5 bases and 6 bases, there was a span of 20 bases. CDR1 and CDR2 from the germline V gene are SQVTM and ANQGSEA. This CDR3 spans 14 amino acids. The CDR3 sequence: CSVPLRSGAVEQYF. The CDR3 nucleotides are TGCAGCGTTCCTCTCCGCTCAGGGGCGGTCGAGCAGTACTTC.

As for this clonotype: A junction boundary mismatches the germline segment, possibly from a read error. The chain couples TRBV5-1 to TRBJ2-3, with no clear D. The germline gives CDR1 SGHRS, CDR2 YFSETQ. CDR3 size: 15 residues. The CDR3, as DNA: TGTGCCAGCAGCTTACAAGCCGGTGTCACAGATACGCAGTATTTT. It translates to CASSLQAGVTDTQYF.

The chain has TRBV2 and TRBJ1-2; D is undetermined. V lost 3 bases and J 3 bases, leaving 14 bases between the germline ends. This CDR3 contains 15 residues. In germline, CDR1 is SNHLY, CDR2 FYNNEI. The CDR3: CASSESRGVDYGYTF. The CDR3 bases are TGTGCCAGCAGTGAGAGCCGGGGAGTTGACTATGGCTACACCTTC.

The chain recombines TRBV12-3 or TRBV12-4 with TRBJ2-1; 10 positions agree with TRBD1. With V trimmed by 1 base and J by 9 bases, 3 bases remained unmatched. The CDR3 runs 14 residues. In DNA, the CDR3 is TGTGCCAGCAGTTTAGGGGACAGGGGTGCTGAGCAGTTCTTC. This codes for CASSLGDRGAEQFF.

A note on this clonotype: Germline is not matched at one junction end, which may reflect a read error. V usage is TRBV2 and J usage is TRBJ2-1; tentative D call: TRBD2 (5 bases). CDR1 and CDR2 from the germline V gene are SNHLY and FYNNEI. The CDR3 extends over 16 amino acids. The CDR3 protein is CASSSLASRMYNEQLF. The CDR3 DNA is TGTGCCAGCAGTTCGTTAGCGTCTCGTATGTACAATGAGCAGCTCTTC.

The chain has TRBV29-1 and TRBJ2-3; TRBD2 matches at 15 bases. The CDR3 is 14 residues long. The V segment lost 7 bases and the J segment 3 bases; nucleotides outside the gene matches: 2. Germline-derived CDR1 and CDR2 are SQVTM and ANQGSEA. CDR3 in DNA: TGCAGCGAGGGGACTAGCGGGGGGACAGATACGCAGTATTTT. Encoded protein: CSEGTSGGTDTQYF.

This chain links TRBV2 with TRBJ2-1; the match to TRBD2 covers 9 bases. CDR1 SNHLY and CDR2 FYNNEI come from the germline V gene. Trimming cost V 2 bases and J 3 bases; bases outside gene matches: 11. The CDR3 consists of 18 residues. CDR3 sequence reads: CASSERGASGILYNEQFF. Here the CDR3 DNA reads TGTGCCAGCAGTGAAAGGGGGGCTAGCGGGATCCTCTACAATGAGCAGTTCTTC.

V and J are TRBV5-1 and TRBJ2-3; tentatively, D is TRBD1 (5 bases). Germline V gene sequence: CDR1 SGHRS, CDR2 YFSETQ. The CDR3 runs 15 residues. V was pared by 5 bases and J by 3 bases, with 16 bases between. CDR3 coding DNA: TGCGCCAGCAGTTATACAGGTACAGATACAGATACGCAGTATTTT. As protein: CASSYTGTDTDTQYF.

Details on this clonotype: Lacking the conserved final phenylalanine or tryptophan, this CDR3 likely reflects a read error. No DNA is shown, since the ends of the CDR3 on it are uncertain; the CDR3 is the one TCRdb lists. V usage is TRBV7-2 and J usage is TRBJ1-6. The germline CDR1 and CDR2 sequences are SGHTA and FQGNSA. 12 amino acids form the CDR3, both terminal residues included. CDR3 sequence reads: CASSSGQAPLQH.